This T cell receptor (beta chain) comes out of a study of CD4 T cells in lung cancer (dated by TCRdb to about 2019). Regarding the complete study: The study screened blood T cells of NSCLC patients for responses to candidate mutation-encoded neoepitopes and isolated neoantigen-specific CD4+ T-cell clones and TCRs. Before blood donation, treatments including platinum chemotherapy had been received by the patients, and nivolumab or pembrolizumab had been received by some of the patients. Lung adenocarcinoma or squamous cell carcinoma was present in the resected patients, who were aged 60 to 69 at blood donation and were mostly former smokers. The frequency of neoantigen-specific clonotypes in tumor resections, non-adjacent lung and cultured T-cell products was tracked by TCRB deep sequencing. Results the study describes overall, beyond this receptor: Nonspecific IFNgamma producers of unknown purity were included among IFNgamma-sorted cells, so expanded lines were found to range from monoclonal to oligoclonal. Some responses derived from blood might reflect in vitro priming of naive T cells or cross-reactivity instead of memory responses to the cancer.

The library was built by means of the immunoSEQ multiplex PCR assay. DNA was isolated using Qiagen DNeasy or QIAamp micro DNA kits, and TCRB was sequenced using the Adaptive Biotechnology human TCRB sequencing kit. Sequencing of TCRB libraries was performed on an Illumina MiSeq. The authors' pipeline ran thus. The kit provider's software was used to analyze TCRB sequence data, and Fisher's exact test was applied to assess tumor enrichment of clonotype templates. TCRdb took this table from immuneACCESS and kept in-frame rearrangements with V and J called. Such tables lack part of the clones; where checked against another copy, unresolved V genes explain under half of the gap, and the rest is unexplained. D and trimming come from the DNA, and the V and J calls and clone size come from that table. This sample has about 2,000 clones in its table, and 70% to 85% of those were observed once. The top ten clones comprise about 5.3% of the sample.

Turning to this clone: Its antigen is unknown. No clone much larger than this one lies a single base away; base qualities are absent.

PBMCs were stimulated with mutant 27-mer peptides plus IL21, IL7, IL15 and IL2 for approximately 14 days, then restimulated with peptide-pulsed autologous B cells. After restimulation with peptide-pulsed B cells, live IFNgamma-secreting T cells were sorted by cytokine capture on a FACS Aria2. At limiting dilution of around 3 or 9 cells per well, the sorted cells were expanded for roughly 12 to 21 days with irradiated allogeneic PBMCs, phytohemagglutinin and IL2. The patients provided peripheral blood samples or leukapheresis products. The antigen specificity of expanded lines was screened by IFNgamma ELISA against autologous B cells pulsed with mutant peptides. This receptor was obtained from a woman aged 55-69 years with non-small cell lung cancer. Some clones in this sample may be carry-over from other donors' samples. The specimen was a CD4+ T cell line or clone grown in culture.

The CDR3 region has the sequence CASSPSGGTQYF. The base sequence is TGTGCCAGCAGCCCCTCCGGAGGTACGCAGTATTTT. The chain is assembled from TRBV7-6 and TRBJ2-3, and TRBD2 may be the D gene, going by 5 matching bases. The CDR3 spans 12 residues, from the cysteine through the phenylalanine. Only the CDR3 DNA stays, 36 bases, in frame from base 1. CDR1 is given as SGHVS and CDR2 as FNYEAQ, both from the germline V gene. Trimming takes 5 bases from V and 8 bases from J, and the germline ends sit 11 bases apart.